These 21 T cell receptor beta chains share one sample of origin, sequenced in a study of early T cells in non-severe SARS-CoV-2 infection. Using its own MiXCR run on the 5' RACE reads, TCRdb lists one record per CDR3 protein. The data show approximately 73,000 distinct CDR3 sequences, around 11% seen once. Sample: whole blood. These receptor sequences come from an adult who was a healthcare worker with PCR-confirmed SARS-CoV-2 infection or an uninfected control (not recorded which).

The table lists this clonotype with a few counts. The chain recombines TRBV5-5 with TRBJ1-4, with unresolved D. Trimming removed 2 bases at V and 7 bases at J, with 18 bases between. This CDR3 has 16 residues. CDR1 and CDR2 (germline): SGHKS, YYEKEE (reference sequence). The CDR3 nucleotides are TGTGCCAGCAGCTTCCGATCGACGGCTGTTAGTGAAAAACTGTTTTTT. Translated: CASSFRSTAVSEKLFF.

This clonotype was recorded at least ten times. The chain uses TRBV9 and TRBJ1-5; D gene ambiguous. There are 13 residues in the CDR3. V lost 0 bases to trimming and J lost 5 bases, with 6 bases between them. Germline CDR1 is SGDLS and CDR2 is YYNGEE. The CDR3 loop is CASSVDGYQPQHF. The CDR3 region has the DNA TGTGCCAGCAGCGTAGACGGGTATCAGCCCCAGCATTTT.

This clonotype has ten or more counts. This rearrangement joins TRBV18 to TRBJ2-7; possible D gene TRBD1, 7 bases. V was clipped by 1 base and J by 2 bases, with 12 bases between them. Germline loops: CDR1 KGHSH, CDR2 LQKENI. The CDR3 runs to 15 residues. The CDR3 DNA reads TGTGCCAGCTCACCACGGGCGGGACAGCCCTACGAGCAGTACTTC. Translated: CASSPRAGQPYEQYF. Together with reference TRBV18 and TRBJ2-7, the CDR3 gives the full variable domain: NAGVMQNPRHLVRRRGQEARLRCSPMKGHSHVYWYRQLPEEGLKFMVYLQKENIIDESGMPKERFSAEFPKEGPSILRIQQVVRGDSAAYFCASSPRAGQPYEQYFGPGTRLTVT.

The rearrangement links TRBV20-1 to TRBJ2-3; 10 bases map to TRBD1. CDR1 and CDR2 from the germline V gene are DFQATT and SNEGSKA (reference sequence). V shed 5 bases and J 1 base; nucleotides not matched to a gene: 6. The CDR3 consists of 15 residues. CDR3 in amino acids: CSAPDRGRGTDTQYF. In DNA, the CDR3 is TGCAGTGCTCCTGACAGGGGGCGCGGCACAGATACGCAGTATTTT.

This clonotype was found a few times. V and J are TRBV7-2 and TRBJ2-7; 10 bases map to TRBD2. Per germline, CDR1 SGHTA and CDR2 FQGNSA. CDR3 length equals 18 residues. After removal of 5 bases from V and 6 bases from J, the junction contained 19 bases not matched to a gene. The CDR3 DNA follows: TGTGCCAGCAGCACCCCCCCGGAGCGGGGGGGCCTATCACGCGAGCAGTACTTC. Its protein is CASSTPPERGGLSREQYF.

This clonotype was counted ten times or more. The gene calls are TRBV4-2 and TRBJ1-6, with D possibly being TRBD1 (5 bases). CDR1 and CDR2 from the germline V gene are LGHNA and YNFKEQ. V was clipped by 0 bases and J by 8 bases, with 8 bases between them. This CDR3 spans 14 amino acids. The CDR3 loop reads CASSQEGLDSPLHF. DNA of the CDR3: TGTGCCAGCAGCCAAGAGGGGCTGGATTCACCCCTCCACTTT.

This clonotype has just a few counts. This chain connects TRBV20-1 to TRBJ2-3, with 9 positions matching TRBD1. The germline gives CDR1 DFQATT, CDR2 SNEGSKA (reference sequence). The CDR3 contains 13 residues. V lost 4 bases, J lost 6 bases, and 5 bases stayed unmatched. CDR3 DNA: TGCAGTGCTAAGGGGACAGGGCACGATACGCAGTATTTT. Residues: CSAKGTGHDTQYF.

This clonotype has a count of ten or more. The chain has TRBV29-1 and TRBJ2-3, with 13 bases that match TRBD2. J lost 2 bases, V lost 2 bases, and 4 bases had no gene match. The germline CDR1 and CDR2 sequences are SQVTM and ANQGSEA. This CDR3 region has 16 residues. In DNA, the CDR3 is TGCAGCGTTGAACTCGGACTAGCGGGGGTCACAGATACGCAGTATTTT. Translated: CSVELGLAGVTDTQYF.

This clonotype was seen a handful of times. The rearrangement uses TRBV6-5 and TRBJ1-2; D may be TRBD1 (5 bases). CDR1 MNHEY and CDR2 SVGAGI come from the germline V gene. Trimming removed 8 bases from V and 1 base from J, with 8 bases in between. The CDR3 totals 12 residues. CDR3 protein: CASLQVNYGYTF. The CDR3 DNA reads TGTGCCAGCCTACAGGTTAACTATGGCTACACCTTC.

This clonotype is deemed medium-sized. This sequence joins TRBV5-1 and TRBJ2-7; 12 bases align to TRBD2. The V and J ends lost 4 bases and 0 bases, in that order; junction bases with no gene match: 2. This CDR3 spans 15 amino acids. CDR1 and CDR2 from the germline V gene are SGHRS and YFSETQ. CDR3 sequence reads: CASSPTSGGSYEQYF. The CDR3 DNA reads TGCGCCAGCAGCCCGACTAGCGGGGGCTCCTACGAGCAGTACTTC.

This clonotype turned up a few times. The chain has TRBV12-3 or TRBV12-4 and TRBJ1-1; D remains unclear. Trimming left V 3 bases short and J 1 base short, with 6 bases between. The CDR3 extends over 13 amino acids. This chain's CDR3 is CASSLVRNTEAFF. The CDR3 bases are TGTGCCAGCAGTTTGGTCAGGAACACTGAAGCTTTCTTT.

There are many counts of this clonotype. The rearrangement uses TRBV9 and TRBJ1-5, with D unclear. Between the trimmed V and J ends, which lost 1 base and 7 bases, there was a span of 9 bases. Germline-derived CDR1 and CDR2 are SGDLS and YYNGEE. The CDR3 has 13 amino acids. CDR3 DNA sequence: TGTGCCAGCAGCGTAAGTTACGGACAGCCCCAGCATTTT. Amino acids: CASSVSYGQPQHF.

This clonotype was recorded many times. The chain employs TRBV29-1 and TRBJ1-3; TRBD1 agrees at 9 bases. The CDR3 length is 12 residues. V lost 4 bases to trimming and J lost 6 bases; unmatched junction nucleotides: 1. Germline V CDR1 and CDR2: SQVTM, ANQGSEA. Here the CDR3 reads CSVGQGENTIYF. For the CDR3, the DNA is TGCAGCGTTGGACAGGGGGAAAACACCATATATTTT.

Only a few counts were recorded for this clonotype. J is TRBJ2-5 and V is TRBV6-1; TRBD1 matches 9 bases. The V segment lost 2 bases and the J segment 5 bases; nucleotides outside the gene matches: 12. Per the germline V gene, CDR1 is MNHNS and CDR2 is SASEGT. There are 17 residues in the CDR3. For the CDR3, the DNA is TGTGCCAGCAGTGAAACTGCGGGACAGGGTTGGGTTGAGACCCAGTACTTC. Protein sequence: CASSETAGQGWVETQYF.

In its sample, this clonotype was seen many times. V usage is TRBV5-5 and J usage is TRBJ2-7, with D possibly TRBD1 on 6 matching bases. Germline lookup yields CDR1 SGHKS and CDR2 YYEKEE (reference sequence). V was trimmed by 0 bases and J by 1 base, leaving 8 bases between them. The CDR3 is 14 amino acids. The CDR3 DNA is TGTGCCAGCAGCTTGGACAGGGCGTCCTACGAGCAGTACTTC. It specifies CASSLDRASYEQYF.

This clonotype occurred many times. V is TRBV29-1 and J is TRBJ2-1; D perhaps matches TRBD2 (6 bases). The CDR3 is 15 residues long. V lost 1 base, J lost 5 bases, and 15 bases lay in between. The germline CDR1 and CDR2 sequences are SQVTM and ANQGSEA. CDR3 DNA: TGCAGCGTTGAAGGGGAGGAGAGAGGTGACAATGAGCAGTTCTTC. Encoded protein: CSVEGEERGDNEQFF.

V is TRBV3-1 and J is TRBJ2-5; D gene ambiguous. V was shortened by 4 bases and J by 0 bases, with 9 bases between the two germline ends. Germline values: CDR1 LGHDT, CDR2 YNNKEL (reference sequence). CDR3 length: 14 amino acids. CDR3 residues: CASSLRRDQETQYF. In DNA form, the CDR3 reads TGTGCCAGCAGCCTTCGTAGGGACCAAGAGACCCAGTACTTC.

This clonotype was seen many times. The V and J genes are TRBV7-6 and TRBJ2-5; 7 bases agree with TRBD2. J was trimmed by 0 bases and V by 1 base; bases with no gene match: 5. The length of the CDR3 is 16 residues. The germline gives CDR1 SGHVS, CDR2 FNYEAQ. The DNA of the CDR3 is TGTGCCAGCAGCTTAGGGAGCGGGGAGTACCAAGAGACCCAGTACTTC. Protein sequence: CASSLGSGEYQETQYF.

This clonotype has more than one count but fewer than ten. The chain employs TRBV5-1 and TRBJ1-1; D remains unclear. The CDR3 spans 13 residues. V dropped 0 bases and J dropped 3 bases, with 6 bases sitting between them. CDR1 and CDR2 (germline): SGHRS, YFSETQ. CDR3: CASSLELDTEAFF. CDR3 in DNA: TGCGCCAGCAGCTTGGAGCTAGACACTGAAGCTTTCTTT.

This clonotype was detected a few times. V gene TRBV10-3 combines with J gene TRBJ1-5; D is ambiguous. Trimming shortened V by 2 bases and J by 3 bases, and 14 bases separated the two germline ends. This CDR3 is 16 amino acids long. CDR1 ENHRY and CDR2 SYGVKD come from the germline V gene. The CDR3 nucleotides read TGTGCCATCAGTGAGAACAACGGCAGACTCAATCAGCCCCAGCATTTT. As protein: CAISENNGRLNQPQHF.

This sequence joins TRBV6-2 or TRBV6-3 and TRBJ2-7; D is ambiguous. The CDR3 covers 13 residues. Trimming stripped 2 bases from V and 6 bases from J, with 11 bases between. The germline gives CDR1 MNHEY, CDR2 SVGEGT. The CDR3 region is CASSYPPRFEQYF. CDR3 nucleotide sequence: TGTGCCAGCAGTTACCCCCCACGGTTCGAGCAGTACTTC.